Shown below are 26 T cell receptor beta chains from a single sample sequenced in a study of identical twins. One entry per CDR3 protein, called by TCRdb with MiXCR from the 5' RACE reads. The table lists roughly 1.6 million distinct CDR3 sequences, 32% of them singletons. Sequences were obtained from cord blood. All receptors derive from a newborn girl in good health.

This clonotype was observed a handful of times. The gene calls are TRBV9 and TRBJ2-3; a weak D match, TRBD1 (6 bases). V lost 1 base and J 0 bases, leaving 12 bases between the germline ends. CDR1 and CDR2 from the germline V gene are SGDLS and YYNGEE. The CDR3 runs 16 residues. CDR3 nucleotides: TGTGCCAGCAGCGTACTTGGGACACATAGCACAGATACGCAGTATTTT. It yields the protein CASSVLGTHSTDTQYF.

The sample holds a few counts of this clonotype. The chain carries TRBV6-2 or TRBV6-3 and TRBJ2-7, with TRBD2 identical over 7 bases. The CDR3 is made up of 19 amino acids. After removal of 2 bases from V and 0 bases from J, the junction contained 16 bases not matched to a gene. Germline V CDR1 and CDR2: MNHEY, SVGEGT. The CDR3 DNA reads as TGTGCCAGCAGTTACGCCAGGAGGTTTCTAGCGGAGAGCTCCTACGAGCAGTACTTC. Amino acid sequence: CASSYARRFLAESSYEQYF.

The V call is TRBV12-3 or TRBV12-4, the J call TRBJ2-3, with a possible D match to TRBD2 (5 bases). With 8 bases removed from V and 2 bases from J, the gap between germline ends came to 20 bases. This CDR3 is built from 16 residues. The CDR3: CASAFWVDGDTDTQYF. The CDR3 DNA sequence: TGTGCCAGCGCTTTTTGGGTCGACGGGGACACAGATACGCAGTATTTT.

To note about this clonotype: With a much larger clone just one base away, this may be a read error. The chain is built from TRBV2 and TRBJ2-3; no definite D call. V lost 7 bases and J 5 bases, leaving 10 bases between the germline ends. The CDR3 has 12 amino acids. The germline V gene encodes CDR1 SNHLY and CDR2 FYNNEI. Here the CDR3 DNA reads TGTGCCAGCACGGGCCATGTAGATACGCAGTATTTT. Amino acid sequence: CASTGHVDTQYF.

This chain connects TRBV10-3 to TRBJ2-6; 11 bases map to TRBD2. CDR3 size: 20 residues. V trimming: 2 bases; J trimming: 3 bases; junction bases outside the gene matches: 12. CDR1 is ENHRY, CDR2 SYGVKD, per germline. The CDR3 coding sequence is TGTGCCATCAGTGAGGGATTAGCGGGAGGGCCAAAAGATGGGGCCAACGTCCTGACTTTC. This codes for CAISEGLAGGPKDGANVLTF.

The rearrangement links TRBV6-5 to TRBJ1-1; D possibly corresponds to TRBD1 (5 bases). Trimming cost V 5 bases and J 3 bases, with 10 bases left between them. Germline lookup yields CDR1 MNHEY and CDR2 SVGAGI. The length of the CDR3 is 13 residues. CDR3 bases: TGTGCCAGCAGTCGGATCAGGGACACTGAAGCTTTCTTT. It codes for CASSRIRDTEAFF.

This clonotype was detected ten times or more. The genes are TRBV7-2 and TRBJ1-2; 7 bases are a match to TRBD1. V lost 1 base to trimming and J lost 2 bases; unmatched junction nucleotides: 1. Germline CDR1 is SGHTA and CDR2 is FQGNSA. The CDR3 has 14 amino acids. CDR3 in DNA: TGTGCCAGCAGCTTAGGAGGGGGCAACTATGGCTACACCTTC. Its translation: CASSLGGGNYGYTF. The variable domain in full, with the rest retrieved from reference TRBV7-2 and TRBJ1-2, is GAGVSQSPSNKVTEKGKDVELRCDPISGHTALYWYRQSLGQGLEFLIYFQGNSAPDKSGLPSDRFSAERTGGSVSTLTIQRTQQEDSAVYLCASSLGGGNYGYTFGSGTRLTVV.

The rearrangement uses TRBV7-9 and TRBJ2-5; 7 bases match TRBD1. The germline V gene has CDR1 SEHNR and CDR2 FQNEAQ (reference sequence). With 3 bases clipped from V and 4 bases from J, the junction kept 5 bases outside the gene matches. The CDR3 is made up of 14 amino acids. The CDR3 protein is CASSFKGALETQYF. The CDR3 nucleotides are TGTGCCAGCAGCTTCAAGGGGGCATTAGAGACCCAGTACTTC.

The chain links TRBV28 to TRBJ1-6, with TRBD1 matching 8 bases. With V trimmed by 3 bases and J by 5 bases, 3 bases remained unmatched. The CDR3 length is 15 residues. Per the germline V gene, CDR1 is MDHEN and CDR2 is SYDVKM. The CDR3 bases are TGTGCCAGCAGTTTTAGGGACAGGCATAATTCACCCCTCCACTTT. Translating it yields CASSFRDRHNSPLHF.

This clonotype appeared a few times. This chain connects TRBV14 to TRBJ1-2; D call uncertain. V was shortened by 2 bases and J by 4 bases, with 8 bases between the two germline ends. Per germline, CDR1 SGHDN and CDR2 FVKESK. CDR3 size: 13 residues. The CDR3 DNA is TGTGCCAGCAGCCAAATCAGTTTCTATGGCTACACCTTC. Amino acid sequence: CASSQISFYGYTF.

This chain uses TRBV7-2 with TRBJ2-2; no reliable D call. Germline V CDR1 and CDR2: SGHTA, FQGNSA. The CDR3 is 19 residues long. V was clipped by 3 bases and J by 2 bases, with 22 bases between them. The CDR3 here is CASSFPTPRIALNTGELFF. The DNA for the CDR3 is TGTGCCAGCAGCTTTCCCACCCCACGGATCGCGCTTAACACCGGGGAGCTGTTTTTT. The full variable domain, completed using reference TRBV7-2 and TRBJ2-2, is GAGVSQSPSNKVTEKGKDVELRCDPISGHTALYWYRQSLGQGLEFLIYFQGNSAPDKSGLPSDRFSAERTGGSVSTLTIQRTQQEDSAVYLCASSFPTPRIALNTGELFFGEGSRLTVL.

Here the CDR3 reads CASSLAKLKNTEAFF. CDR3 in DNA: TGCGCCAGCAGCTTGGCCAAGTTGAAGAACACTGAAGCTTTCTTT. The chain carries TRBV5-1 and TRBJ1-1; no clear D gene. Germline V lookup: CDR1 SGHRS, CDR2 YFSETQ. CDR3 size: 15 residues. V lost 0 bases to trimming and J lost 1 base, with 10 bases between them.

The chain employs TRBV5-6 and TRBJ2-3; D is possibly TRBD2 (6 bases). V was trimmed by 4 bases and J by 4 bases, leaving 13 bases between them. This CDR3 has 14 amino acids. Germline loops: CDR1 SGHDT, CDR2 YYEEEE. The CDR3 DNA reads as TGTGCCAGCAGCCCGGGGACTCCCCCAGATACGCAGTATTTT. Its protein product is CASSPGTPPDTQYF.

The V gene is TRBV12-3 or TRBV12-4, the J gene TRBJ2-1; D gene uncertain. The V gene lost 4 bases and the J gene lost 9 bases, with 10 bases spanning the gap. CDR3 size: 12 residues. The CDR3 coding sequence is TGTGCCAGCAGTTGGGATTCGCCTGAGCAGTTCTTC. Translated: CASSWDSPEQFF.

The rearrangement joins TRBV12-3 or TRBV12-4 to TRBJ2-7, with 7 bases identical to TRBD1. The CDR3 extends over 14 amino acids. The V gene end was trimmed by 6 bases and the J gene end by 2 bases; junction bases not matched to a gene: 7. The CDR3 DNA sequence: TGTGCCAGCAGGAGGACAGGCCGGACCTACGAGCAGTACTTC. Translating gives CASRRTGRTYEQYF.

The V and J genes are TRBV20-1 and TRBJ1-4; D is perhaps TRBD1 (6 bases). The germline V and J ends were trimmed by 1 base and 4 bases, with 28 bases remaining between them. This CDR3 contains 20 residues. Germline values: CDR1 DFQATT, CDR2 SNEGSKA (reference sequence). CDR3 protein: CSARATASQGVTGLNEKLFF. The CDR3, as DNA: TGCAGTGCTAGAGCGACAGCCTCACAGGGAGTAACCGGTCTTAATGAAAAACTGTTTTTT.

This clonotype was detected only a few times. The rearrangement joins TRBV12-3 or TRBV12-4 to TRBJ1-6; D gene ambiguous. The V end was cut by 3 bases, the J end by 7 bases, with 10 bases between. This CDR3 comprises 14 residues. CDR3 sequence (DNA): TGTGCCAGCAGTTTGGGTGGGCCCAATTCACCCCTCCACTTT. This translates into CASSLGGPNSPLHF.

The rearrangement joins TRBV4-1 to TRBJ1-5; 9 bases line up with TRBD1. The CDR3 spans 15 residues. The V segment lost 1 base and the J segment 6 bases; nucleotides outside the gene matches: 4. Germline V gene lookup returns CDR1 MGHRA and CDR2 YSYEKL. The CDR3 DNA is TGCGCCAGCAGCCAAGGTCGACAGGGGGGTCAGCCCCAGCATTTT. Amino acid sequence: CASSQGRQGGQPQHF.

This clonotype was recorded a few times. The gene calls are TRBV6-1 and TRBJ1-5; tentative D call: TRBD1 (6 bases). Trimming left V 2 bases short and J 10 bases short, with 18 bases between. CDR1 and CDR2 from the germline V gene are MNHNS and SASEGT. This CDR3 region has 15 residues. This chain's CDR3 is CASSEFMGGRDPQHF. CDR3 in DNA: TGTGCCAGCAGTGAATTCATGGGGGGCCGGGATCCCCAGCATTTT.

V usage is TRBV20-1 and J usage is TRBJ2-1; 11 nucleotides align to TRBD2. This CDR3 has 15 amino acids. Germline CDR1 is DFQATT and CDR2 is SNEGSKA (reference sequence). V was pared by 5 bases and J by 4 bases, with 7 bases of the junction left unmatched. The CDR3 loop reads CSARSASGRYNEQFF. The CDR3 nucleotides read TGCAGTGCTCGTTCGGCTAGCGGGAGGTACAATGAGCAGTTCTTC.

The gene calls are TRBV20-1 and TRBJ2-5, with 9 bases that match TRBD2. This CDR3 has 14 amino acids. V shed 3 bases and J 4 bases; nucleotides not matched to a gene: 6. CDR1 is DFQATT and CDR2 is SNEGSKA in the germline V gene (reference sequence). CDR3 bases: TGCAGTGCTAGGGGACTAGCTCTTCGAGAGACCCAGTACTTC. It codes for CSARGLALRETQYF.

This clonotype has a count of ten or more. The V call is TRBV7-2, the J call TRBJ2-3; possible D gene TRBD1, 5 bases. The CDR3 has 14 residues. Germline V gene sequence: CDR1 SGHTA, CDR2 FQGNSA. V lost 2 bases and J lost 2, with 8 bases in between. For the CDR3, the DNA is TGTGCCAGCAGCTTACGACAGACCACAGATACGCAGTATTTT. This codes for CASSLRQTTDTQYF.

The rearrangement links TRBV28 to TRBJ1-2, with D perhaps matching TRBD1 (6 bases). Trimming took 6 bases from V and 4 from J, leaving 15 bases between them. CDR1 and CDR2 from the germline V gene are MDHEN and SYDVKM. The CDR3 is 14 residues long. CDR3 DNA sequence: TGTGCCAGCAGCCCCTCCCAGGGGAGCTATGGCTACACCTTC. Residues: CASSPSQGSYGYTF.

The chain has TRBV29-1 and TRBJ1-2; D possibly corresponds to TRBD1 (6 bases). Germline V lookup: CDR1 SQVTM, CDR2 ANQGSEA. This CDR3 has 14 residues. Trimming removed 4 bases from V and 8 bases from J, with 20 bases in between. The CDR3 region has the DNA TGCAGCGTTGGCCCCGCAGGGGCTCGAGTCGGCTACACCTTC. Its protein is CSVGPAGARVGYTF. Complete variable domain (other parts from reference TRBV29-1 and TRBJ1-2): SAVISQKPSRDICQRGTSLTIQCQVDSQVTMMFWYRQQPGQSLTLIATANQGSEATYESGFVIDKFPISRPNLTFSTLTVSNMSPEDSSIYLCSVGPAGARVGYTFGSGTRLTVV.

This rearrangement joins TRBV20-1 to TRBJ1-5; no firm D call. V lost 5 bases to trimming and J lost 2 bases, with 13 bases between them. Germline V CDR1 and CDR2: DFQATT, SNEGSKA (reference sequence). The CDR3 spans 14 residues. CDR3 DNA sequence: TGCAGTGCTCCGGGCCCATCGCGCAATCAGCCCCAGCATTTT. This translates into CSAPGPSRNQPQHF.

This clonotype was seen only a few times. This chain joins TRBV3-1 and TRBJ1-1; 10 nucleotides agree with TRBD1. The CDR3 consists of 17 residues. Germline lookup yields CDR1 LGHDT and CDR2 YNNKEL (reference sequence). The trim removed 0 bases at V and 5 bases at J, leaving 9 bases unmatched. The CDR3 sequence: CASSQDRIWTGGTEAFF. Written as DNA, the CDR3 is TGTGCCAGCAGCCAAGACCGGATTTGGACAGGGGGAACTGAAGCTTTCTTT.